The present TCR beta chain was sequenced within a study of blood T cell repertoires in COVID-19. Across the study: From T cells, B-cell-depleted T cells, or PBMCs came the material, which was cDNA or gDNA.

V gave up 3 bases and J gave up 3 bases, with 9 bases separating them. The CDR3 has 13 amino acids. This table comes from immunoSEQ multiplex PCR, and its TCRdb copy is limited to in-frame clones, with some not included. The top ten hold approximately 5% of the sample, which has roughly 19,000 clones, around 88% seen once. The chain uses TRBV12-3 or TRBV12-4 and TRBJ2-7, with D tentatively TRBD1 (6 bases). The sample taken for sequencing was PBMCs or T cells enriched from blood (not recorded which). This clonotype was sampled from a woman aged 25 to 39 who had recovered from COVID-19. The CDR3 DNA follows: TGTGCCAGCAGTTTGGCAGGGGACTACGAGCAGTACTTC. This gives the protein CASSLAGDYEQYF.